Listed below are T cell receptor beta chains from one sample, sequenced in a study of blood T cell repertoires in COVID-19. Measured with immunoSEQ multiplex PCR; TCRdb has only the in-frame clones, and not every one. The top ten hold approximately 5% of the sample, which has more than 95,000 clones, about 83% seen once. The sequencing sample was made of peripheral blood. The origin of the receptors is a human donor in a cohort sampled during active COVID-19. CDR3s include the opening cysteine and the closing phenylalanine or tryptophan.

v_gene,j_gene,CDR3aa
TRBV7-9,TRBJ1-3,CASSLEGDRSGNTIYF
TRBV6-5,TRBJ1-1,CASGSDTHRPNTEAFF
TRBV11-2,TRBJ2-7,CASSFAGDSSYEQYF
TRBV5-1,TRBJ1-2,CASSSDTLGTGYGYTF
TRBV12-5,TRBJ2-7,CASGLGPDTYEQYF
TRBV5-1,TRBJ2-1,CASSLAPGQGPLSGRLNEQFF
TRBV2,TRBJ2-2,CASKIGLAGPSGELFF
TRBV7-3,TRBJ2-1,CASILTEQFF
TRBV7-3,TRBJ2-1,CASSAKVSGQGGNEQFF
TRBV4-3,TRBJ1-1,CASSQGTGANTEAFF
TRBV5-1,TRBJ1-4,CASSLGALTNEKLFF
TRBV11-2,TRBJ2-3,CASSLDPRLLTDTQYF
TRBV27,TRBJ2-7,CASRPGDKVYEQYF
TRBV27,TRBJ2-7,CASSLRVSYEQYF
TRBV6-6,TRBJ2-7,CASSPGLAGAEQYF
TRBV7-9,TRBJ1-2,CASSLVGGYGYTF
TRBV2,TRBJ2-7,CASSGSGNYYEQYF
TRBV19,TRBJ2-2,CASSLRQGAVTGELFF
TRBV15,TRBJ2-7,CATSRGLGQLYEQYF
TRBV27,TRBJ2-7,CASSFRVGEQYF
TRBV6-4,TRBJ1-2,CASSDVYRELNYGYTF
TRBV5-1,TRBJ2-5,CASSRGTTQETQYF
TRBV2,TRBJ2-6,CASSWGGQAVSGANVLTF
TRBV5-4,TRBJ1-1,CASSLTGGGNTEAFF
TRBV18,TRBJ1-2,CACRKGGDGYTF
TRBV5-1,TRBJ2-7,CASSFLKQGIGSYEQYF
TRBV24-1,TRBJ2-3,CATSDLGLAADTQYF
TRBV5-1,TRBJ2-1,CASSEDRVQFF
TRBV6-5,TRBJ1-1,CASSYIAGTEAFF
TRBV3-1/TRBV3-2,TRBJ2-4,CASSLEVGLAKNIQYF
TRBV2,TRBJ1-3,CASSEVDSPLSGNTIYF
TRBV14,TRBJ2-3,CASSSSTDTQYF
TRBV7-2,TRBJ2-1,CASSLSQREPYNEQFF
TRBV7-2,TRBJ2-1,CASSLRSGNEQFF
TRBV19,TRBJ2-1,CASSDTGKSYNEQFF
TRBV6-5,TRBJ2-7,CASSSPGLVGEQYF
TRBV28,TRBJ2-7,CASSRTSGRNYEQYF